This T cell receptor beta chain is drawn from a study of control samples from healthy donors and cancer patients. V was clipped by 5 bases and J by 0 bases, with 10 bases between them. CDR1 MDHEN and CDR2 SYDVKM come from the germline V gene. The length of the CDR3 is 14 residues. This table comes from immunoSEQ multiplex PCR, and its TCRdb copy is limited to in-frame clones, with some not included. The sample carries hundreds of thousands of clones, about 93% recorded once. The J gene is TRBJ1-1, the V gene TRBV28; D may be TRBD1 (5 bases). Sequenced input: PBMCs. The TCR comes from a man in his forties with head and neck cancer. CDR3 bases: TGTGCCAGCAGTCTCGGGACGATGAACACTGAAGCTTTCTTT. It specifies CASSLGTMNTEAFF.